The present T cell receptor beta chain was sequenced within a study of T-cell memory formation after mild COVID-19. Study context: The two donors had largely donor-specific TCR clusters. The study's findings and limits: That cross-reactive memory joined was suggested by some responding clones appearing in pre-infection memory. Clones shrinking from day 15 to 85 showed even CD4/CD8 mixes; later expanders tilted CD4+. Those CD4+ clones that contracted were mainly in CM and EM (CD8+ ones in EMRA).

MiXCR, applied by TCRdb to the 5' RACE reads, yields one record per CDR3 protein. The sample consists of some 160,000 distinct CDR3 sequences, roughly 28% of them appearing once. Germline V gene lookup returns CDR1 SGHAT and CDR2 FQDESV (reference sequence). The CDR3 spans 15 residues. Losses at the gene ends were 7 bases for V and 6 bases for J; bases not matched to a gene: 11. Points on this clonotype: Its antigen is unknown.

The sequenced sample consisted of PBMCs or a T cell subset sorted from them (not recorded which). This rearrangement joins TRBV11-1 to TRBJ2-1, with 8 bases aligning to TRBD1. This receptor was obtained from an adult woman who had mild COVID-19 (a few samples of this study predate the infection). Cell type and time point are not known. The DNA for the CDR3 is TGTGCCAGCAATCGGGACAGGTCACATTCCAATGAGCAGTTCTTC. Amino acid sequence: CASNRDRSHSNEQFF.